A selection of T cell receptor beta chains follows, all from one sample in a study of cytomegalovirus exposure and HLA in healthy donors. Assay: immunoSEQ multiplex PCR; the TCRdb copy retains only in-frame clones and omits some. The sample's table shows 130,000 to 150,000 clones. The sample consisted of PBMCs. These receptor sequences come from a woman aged 45-65 years in good health and CMV-seronegative. Both conserved end residues are part of each CDR3. The D gene is left open where the match is weak.

V gene	J gene	D gene	CDR3 DNA	CDR3 protein
TRBV6-1	TRBJ1-2	.	TGTGCCAGCAGCCGCGACAGCAACTATGGCTACACCTTC	CASSRDSNYGYTF
TRBV6-5	TRBJ2-2	.	TGTGCCAGCAGCAACGACAGACCGAACACCGGGGAGCTGTTTTTT	CASSNDRPNTGELFF
TRBV5-1	TRBJ1-2	.	TGCGCCAGCAGCCCACAGGGAGCCCTTACAGGCTACACCTTC	CASSPQGALTGYTF
TRBV6-9	TRBJ2-5	TRBD2	TGTGCCAGCGGCGGTTATAGCGGGAGGTTTGAAGAGACCCAGTACTTC	CASGGYSGRFEETQYF
TRBV9	TRBJ2-7	TRBD1	TGTGCCAGCAGCGTAGGGGACAGATCCTACGAGCAGTACTTC	CASSVGDRSYEQYF
TRBV2	TRBJ2-7	.	TGTGCCAGCAGTGAATCCGGACAAATCAACGAGCAGTACTTC	CASSESGQINEQYF
TRBV5-1	TRBJ1-1	TRBD1	TGCGCCAGCAGCATGGTACAGGGGGCGAGTACTGAAGCTTTCTTT	CASSMVQGASTEAFF
TRBV5-1	TRBJ2-3	TRBD1	TGCGCCAGCGGGGGACAGGGCGCAGATACGCAGTATTTT	CASGGQGADTQYF
TRBV5-1	TRBJ2-5	.	TGCGCCAGCAGGTTCCAGCTAACTAGGGAGACCCAGTACTTC	CASRFQLTRETQYF
TRBV28	TRBJ2-2	.	TGTGCCAGCAGGCATCCGGTGGGGGGCACCGGGGAGCTGTTTTTT	CASRHPVGGTGELFF
TRBV7-2	TRBJ2-7	.	TGTGCCAGCAGCTTAGGTAGCAGGGACTACGAGCAGTACTTC	CASSLGSRDYEQYF
TRBV27	TRBJ1-3	.	TGTGCCAGCAGTTGGACTCCGGGAAACACCATATATTTT	CASSWTPGNTIYF
TRBV28	TRBJ1-5	.	TGTGCCAGCAGTCAATTCATAGGGAGGGGAGGACAGCCCCAGCATTTT	CASSQFIGRGGQPQHF
TRBV2	TRBJ1-1	.	TGTGCCAGCAGGGACAGCGTCCTTCTGGAAGCTTTCTTT	CASRDSVLLEAFF
TRBV7-2	TRBJ2-7	TRBD2	TGTGCCAGCAGCTGGACTAGCGGGAACTACGAGCAGTACTTC	CASSWTSGNYEQYF
TRBV6-6	TRBJ1-2	.	TGTGCCAGCACCCCGGGAGGCGATTACTATGGCTACACCTTC	CASTPGGDYYGYTF
TRBV9	TRBJ2-5	.	TGTGCCAGCAGCGGGGCAGGGGGGGAGACCCAGTACTTC	CASSGAGGETQYF
TRBV19	TRBJ1-1	.	TGTGCCAGTAGTATTGGGCCGGCGACAGCCATGAACACTGAAGCTTTCTTT	CASSIGPATAMNTEAFF
TRBV5-1	TRBJ1-1	.	TGCGCCAGCAGCCTGTGGGAGGGTGAAGCTTTCTTT	CASSLWEGEAFF
TRBV30	TRBJ2-7	.	TGTGCCTGGAGAAAGACAGGCTGGGAGCAGTACTTC	CAWRKTGWEQYF
TRBV18	TRBJ2-5	.	TGTGCCAGCTCGGGCGGGCAGCAAGAGACCCAGTACTTC	CASSGGQQETQYF
TRBV7-9	TRBJ1-4	TRBD1	TGTGCCAGCAGCTTCCGGACAGGGCGGGATGAAAAACTGTTTTTT	CASSFRTGRDEKLFF
TRBV7-2	TRBJ2-3	.	TGTGCCAGCAGCCGAGGAACCATCTCGGATACGCAGTATTTT	CASSRGTISDTQYF
TRBV5-1	TRBJ1-3	.	TGCGCCAGCAGCTTGGGGAACAGGGACTCTGGAAACACCATATATTTT	CASSLGNRDSGNTIYF
TRBV15	TRBJ1-5	.	TGTGCCACCAGCACGAGGGTTAGCAATCAGCCCCAGCATTTT	CATSTRVSNQPQHF
TRBV7-2	TRBJ2-1	TRBD2	TGTGCCAGCAGCTTAGGGGGACTAGTTATTCATGAGCAGTTCTTC	CASSLGGLVIHEQFF
TRBV7-3	TRBJ2-1	.	TGTGCCAGCAGCTTAAATTGGGGGCTTAATGAGCAGTTCTTC	CASSLNWGLNEQFF
TRBV7-6	TRBJ1-5	.	TGTGCCAGCAGCCCTTTGGGCAGGTCGGAATTACAGCCCCAGCATTTT	CASSPLGRSELQPQHF
TRBV4-2	TRBJ1-5	TRBD1	TGTGCCAGCAGCCAAGCCGTGACAGGGGTTAATCAGCCCCAGCATTTT	CASSQAVTGVNQPQHF
TRBV23-1	TRBJ2-7	TRBD1	TGCGCCCTAGGGGGACAGCTTCTTTCCTACGAGCAGTACTTC	CALGGQLLSYEQYF
TRBV11-2	TRBJ2-2	.	TGTGCCAGCAGCATCAGGGTTCGGAACACCGGGGAGCTGTTTTTT	CASSIRVRNTGELFF
TRBV30	TRBJ1-2	.	TGTGCCTGGGTTCAGGGGAGCAATGGCTACACCTTC	CAWVQGSNGYTF
TRBV6-1	TRBJ2-1	.	TGTGCCAGCAGTGACGGCCTAGCCGAATTCCTTAACAATGAGCAGTTCTTC	CASSDGLAEFLNNEQFF
TRBV29-1	TRBJ1-2	.	TGCAGCGCAGGAGGCGGGACGGCTTTAAGCTACACCTTC	CSAGGGTALSYTF
TRBV5-1	TRBJ2-7	TRBD2	TGCGCCAGCAGACAAAATAGCGGGAGCCACTCCTACGAGCAGTACTTC	CASRQNSGSHSYEQYF
TRBV28	TRBJ2-6	.	TGTGCCAGCAGTTTAAGCAGGGGAACTGGGGCCAACGTCCTGACTTTC	CASSLSRGTGANVLTF
TRBV5-1	TRBJ2-3	TRBD2	TGCGCCAGCAGCTTGGCGAAGGCGGGAGGGCAAGATACGCAGTATTTT	CASSLAKAGGQDTQYF
TRBV6-1	TRBJ2-3	.	TGTGCCAGCAGTGCTGGCCGGGACAATAGAGTGACAGATACGCAGTATTTT	CASSAGRDNRVTDTQYF
TRBV7-2	TRBJ1-1	.	TGTGCCAGCAGCTTAGGGGCGGGGGACGGAGAGAACACTGAAGCTTTCTTT	CASSLGAGDGENTEAFF
TRBV5-1	TRBJ2-5	.	TGCGCCAGCAGCTTGGTCCAGGGGGGCCAAGAGACCCAGTACTTC	CASSLVQGGQETQYF
TRBV28	TRBJ2-2	TRBD2	TGTGCCAGCAGTCCCCTAAAGCGGGGGGGCCGGAACACCGGGGAGCTGTTTTTT	CASSPLKRGGRNTGELFF
TRBV30	TRBJ1-1	.	TGTGCTATCCTGAGGACAGTGAACACTGAAGCTTTCTTT	CAILRTVNTEAFF
TRBV19	TRBJ1-2	.	TGTGCCAGTAGTATCCACGAAGATTCAGGGGTTGGCTACACCTTC	CASSIHEDSGVGYTF
TRBV4-2	TRBJ1-2	TRBD1	TGTGCCAGCAGCCAAGTGGTGACAAGGGGGCCCTATGGCTACACCTTC	CASSQVVTRGPYGYTF
TRBV5-6	TRBJ2-3	.	TGTGCCAGCAGCTTCTTGTCGGGAGCAGATACGCAGTATTTT	CASSFLSGADTQYF
TRBV4-1	TRBJ2-1	TRBD1	TGCGCCAGCAGCCAAGGACAGGGGGTGGATGAGCAGTTCTTC	CASSQGQGVDEQFF